This T cell receptor beta chain was identified in a study of OX40 agonist ivuxolimab in advanced cancers. About the study: As their treatment, patients were administered ivuxolimab, an agonistic anti-OX40 (CD134) antibody. Of mixed ages from about 20 to 80 and averaging approximately 60 years, the group was roughly 85% male. Study conclusions and caveats: CD4+ and CD8+ blood T cells expanded clonally by week 6 at 0.1 to 3.0 mg/kg. CD8+ T cells showed, on average, more clonal expansion than CD4+ cells.

The CDR3 loop spans 13 amino acids. The germline V gene has CDR1 SGHRS and CDR2 YFSETQ. Trimming took 0 bases from V and 5 from J, leaving 8 bases between them. Sequencing used immunoSEQ multiplex PCR; TCRdb keeps in-frame clones, though not all of them. The sample shows roughly 68,000 clones, around 83% of them seen only once. On this clone: Its antigen is not identified.

V usage is TRBV5-1 and J usage is TRBJ2-5, with D uncertain. The clonotype originates from an adult with an advanced solid tumor such as melanoma, head and neck, liver or kidney cancer. The sequenced sample was CD4+ or CD8+ T cells sorted from blood, obtained in a trial of the OX40 agonist ivuxolimab. The CDR3, as DNA: TGCGCCAGCAGCTTGGAGACGATGGAGACCCAGTACTTC. Translation gives CASSLETMETQYF.